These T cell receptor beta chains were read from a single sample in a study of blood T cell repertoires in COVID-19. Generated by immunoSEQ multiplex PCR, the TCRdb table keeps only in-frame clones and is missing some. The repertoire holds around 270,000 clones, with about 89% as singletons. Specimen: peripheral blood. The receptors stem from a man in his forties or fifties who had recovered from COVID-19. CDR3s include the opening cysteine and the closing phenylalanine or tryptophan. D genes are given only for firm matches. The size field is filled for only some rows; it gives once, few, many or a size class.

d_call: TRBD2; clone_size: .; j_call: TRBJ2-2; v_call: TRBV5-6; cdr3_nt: TGTGCCAGCAGCTTCGGGAGGGCCACCGGGGAGCTGTTTTTT; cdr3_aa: CASSFGRATGELFF
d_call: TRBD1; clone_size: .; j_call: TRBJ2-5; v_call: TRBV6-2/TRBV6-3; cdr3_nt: TGTGCCAGCAGTAACCGGGACAGGGGAACCGAGACCCAGTACTTC; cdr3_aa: CASSNRDRGTETQYF
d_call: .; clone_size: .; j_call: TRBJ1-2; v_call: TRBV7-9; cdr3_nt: TGTGCCAGCAGCTTAGCCGGGAAACAGGGCGGGAGCTATGGCTACACCTTC; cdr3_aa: CASSLAGKQGGSYGYTF
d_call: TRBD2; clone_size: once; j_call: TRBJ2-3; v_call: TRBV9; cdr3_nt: TGTGCCAGCAGCGTAGGATCTAGCGGGACGGATACGCAGTATTTT; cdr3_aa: CASSVGSSGTDTQYF
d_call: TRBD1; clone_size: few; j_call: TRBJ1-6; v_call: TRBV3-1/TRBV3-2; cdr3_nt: TGTGCCAGCAGCATAGGGACAGCCATTAATTCACCCCTCCACTTT; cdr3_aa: CASSIGTAINSPLHF
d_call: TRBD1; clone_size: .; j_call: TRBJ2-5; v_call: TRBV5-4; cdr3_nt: TGTGCCAGCAGCCTAAGGACAGGTCAAGAGACCCAGTACTTC; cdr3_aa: CASSLRTGQETQYF
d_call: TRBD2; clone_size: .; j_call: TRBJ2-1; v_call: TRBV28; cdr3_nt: TGTGCCAGCAGTTTAGCGGGAGGTCTCTATGAGCAGTTCTTC; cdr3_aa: CASSLAGGLYEQFF
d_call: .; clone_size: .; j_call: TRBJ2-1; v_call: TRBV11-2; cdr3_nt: TGTGCCAGCAGCCCAAGGGTTCTCGACGGGGATGAGCAGTTCTTC; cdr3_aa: CASSPRVLDGDEQFF
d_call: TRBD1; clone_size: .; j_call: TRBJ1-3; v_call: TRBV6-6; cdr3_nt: TGTGCCAGCAGTTACAAGGGACAGACATTAGGAAACACCATATATTTT; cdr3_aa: CASSYKGQTLGNTIYF
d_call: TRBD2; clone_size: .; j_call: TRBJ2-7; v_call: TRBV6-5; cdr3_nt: TGTGCCAGCTCTAGCGGGAGGGTATACGAGCAGTACTTC; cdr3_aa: CASSSGRVYEQYF